Each of the 9 T cell receptor beta chains below was sequenced from the same sample in a study of T cell repertoires in cytomegalovirus infection. Each CDR3 protein gets one entry after TCRdb re-called the reads with MiXCR. The sample carries 510,000 or so distinct CDR3 sequences, around a quarter recorded once. The sequenced material came from PBMCs. The receptors derive from a human donor in good health (CMV status not recorded). Some clones in this sample may be carry-over from other donors' samples.

This clonotype was detected ten times or more. The chain joins TRBV7-8 to TRBJ2-5; 9 bases are a match to TRBD2. Losses at the gene ends were 7 bases for V and 2 bases for J; bases not matched to a gene: 17. This CDR3 contains 18 residues. Germline V gene data show CDR1 as SGHVS and CDR2 as FQNEAQ. DNA of the CDR3: TGTGCCAGCACCCCAGGACTAGCGCGCGCGAGGCTTCAAGAGACCCAGTACTTC. Translation: CASTPGLARARLQETQYF.

The V and J genes are TRBV7-6 and TRBJ2-1; 11 nucleotides agree with TRBD2. Germline V gives CDR1 SGHVS, CDR2 FNYEAQ. J lost 6 bases, V lost 9 bases, and 7 bases had no gene match. The CDR3 runs 14 residues. The CDR3 coding sequence is TGTGCCAGGGGGGGGACTAGCGGACCCAATGAGCAGTTCTTC. It translates to CARGGTSGPNEQFF.

This clonotype was observed many times. This chain links TRBV11-2 with TRBJ2-2; tentative D call: TRBD1 (6 bases). V was pared by 0 bases and J by 6 bases, with 23 bases between. Germline CDR1 SGHAT, CDR2 FQNNGV. The CDR3 loop spans 19 amino acids. This CDR3 is CASSLDRIARGYEAGELFF. CDR3 DNA sequence: TGTGCCAGCAGCTTAGATCGTATAGCCAGGGGATATGAGGCCGGGGAGCTGTTTTTT.

The chain recombines TRBV4-1 with TRBJ2-1, with a weak D call TRBD2 (5 bases). The V gene lost 4 bases and the J gene lost 4 bases, with 14 bases spanning the gap. Per germline, CDR1 MGHRA and CDR2 YSYEKL. This CDR3 region has 15 residues. The CDR3 region is CASSPQERSYNEQFF. CDR3 nucleotide sequence: TGCGCCAGCAGCCCCCAAGAGCGGAGTTACAATGAGCAGTTCTTC.

The sample holds a few counts of this clonotype. The rearrangement links TRBV5-1 to TRBJ1-4; no reliable D call. The CDR3 is made up of 14 amino acids. In germline, CDR1 is SGHRS, CDR2 YFSETQ. The ends were cut back, 1 base at V and 5 bases at J, with 9 bases in the middle. CDR3 residues: CASSLMGQNEKLFF. The CDR3 DNA follows: TGCGCCAGCAGCTTGATGGGTCAAAATGAAAAACTGTTTTTT.

The chain links TRBV14 to TRBJ1-3, with D perhaps matching TRBD1 (6 bases). The V end was cut by 1 base, the J end by 1 base, with 11 bases between. This CDR3 has 16 amino acids. Germline CDR1 is SGHDN and CDR2 is FVKESK. As DNA, the CDR3 is TGTGCCAGCAGCCAAGTCGGGGGGCTGTCTGGAAACACCATATATTTT. The encoded protein is CASSQVGGLSGNTIYF.

A few counts support this clonotype. The chain carries TRBV6-6 and TRBJ2-2, with 10 bases fitting TRBD1. CDR1 MNHNY and CDR2 SVGAGI come from the germline V gene (reference sequence). The CDR3 extends over 14 amino acids. Losses at the gene ends were 6 bases for V and 5 bases for J; bases not matched to a gene: 3. DNA for the CDR3: TGTGCCAGCAGGGACAGGGGGGAAACCGGGGAGCTGTTTTTT. Amino acid sequence: CASRDRGETGELFF.

This clonotype was counted at least ten times. The rearrangement links TRBV7-2 to TRBJ2-1; D remains unclear. From germline, CDR1 is SGHTA and CDR2 FQGNSA. V was clipped by 3 bases and J by 6 bases, with 6 bases between them. The CDR3 extends over 12 amino acids. The DNA for the CDR3 is TGTGCCAGCAGCTTTCTGGCCAATGAGCAGTTCTTC. Translating it yields CASSFLANEQFF.

This clonotype turned up a few times. This chain links TRBV20-1 with TRBJ1-5; 7 nucleotides align to TRBD1. CDR1 DFQATT and CDR2 SNEGSKA come from the germline V gene (reference sequence). The CDR3 is made up of 15 amino acids. With V trimmed by 3 bases and J by 2 bases, 7 bases remained unmatched. CDR3 DNA sequence: TGCAGTGCTAGGAGACAGGGAGGCGGCAATCAGCCCCAGCATTTT. This translates into CSARRQGGGNQPQHF.